This is a list of T cell receptor beta chains from one sample in a study of OX40 agonist ivuxolimab in advanced cancers. Here immunoSEQ multiplex PCR was the method, and the copy in TCRdb shows in-frame clones only, minus some. This sample carries under 85,000 clones, roughly 87% of them seen once, and the ten largest clones take approximately 2.6%. The sequencing used CD4+ or CD8+ T cells sorted from blood, collected in a trial of the OX40 agonist ivuxolimab. These receptors all come from an adult with an advanced solid tumor such as melanoma, head and neck, liver or kidney cancer. CDR3s leave out the opening cysteine and the closing phenylalanine or tryptophan.

CDR3: SAMTSGIDTGELF
V: TRBV29-1
J: TRBJ2-2

CDR3: ASSRTGGVYEQY
V: TRBV7-9
J: TRBJ2-7

CDR3: ASSQGHIMNTEAF
V: TRBV14
J: TRBJ1-1

CDR3: ASSPGRQENYGYT
V: TRBV18
J: TRBJ1-2

CDR3: ASSGTVPPYEQY
V: TRBV6-1
J: TRBJ2-7

CDR3: ASRDGTSGTDTQY
V: TRBV11-1
J: TRBJ2-3

CDR3: ASSYSKGGVAYEQY
V: TRBV6-5
J: TRBJ2-7

CDR3: ASSSSVANFATDTQY
V: TRBV4-1
J: TRBJ2-3

CDR3: ASSLLGATYEQY
V: TRBV7-2
J: TRBJ2-7

CDR3: ASSLAGVTETQY
V: TRBV28
J: TRBJ2-5

CDR3: ASSLRRSETQY
V: TRBV27
J: TRBJ2-5

CDR3: ASSPLGSSGNTIY
V: TRBV27
J: TRBJ1-3

CDR3: ASSLTSGILATDTQY
V: TRBV5-1
J: TRBJ2-3

CDR3: AWSGAGTNVLT
V: TRBV30
J: TRBJ2-6

CDR3: ASKTGGGAGELF
V: TRBV27
J: TRBJ2-2

CDR3: ASRLQGAGSPLH
V: TRBV11-2
J: TRBJ1-6

CDR3: ASRHGGLTDTQY
V: TRBV11-2
J: TRBJ2-3

CDR3: ASKYREGTGELF
V: TRBV11-3
J: TRBJ2-2

CDR3: ASSLPGRKNIQY
V: TRBV5-5
J: TRBJ2-4

CDR3: ASSIQQGLNQPQH
V: TRBV19
J: TRBJ1-5

CDR3: ASSFRDGTDTQY
V: TRBV11-2
J: TRBJ2-3

CDR3: ASSLEGLPYEQY
V: TRBV5-1
J: TRBJ2-7

CDR3: ASRQNAGTGGPEAF
V: TRBV7-9
J: TRBJ1-1

CDR3: ASSTGGNTEAF
V: TRBV2
J: TRBJ1-1

CDR3: ASTSISGTGSNQPQH
V: TRBV2
J: TRBJ1-5

CDR3: ASSQSGGAADTQY
V: TRBV4-3
J: TRBJ2-3

CDR3: ASSAGLAGANEQF
V: TRBV10-1
J: TRBJ2-1

CDR3: ASSVTGTASYEQY
V: TRBV9
J: -

CDR3: ASSEDAAVATEAF
V: TRBV2
J: TRBJ1-1

CDR3: ASSSGLFSSVTQY
V: TRBV19
J: TRBJ2-5

CDR3: ASSQEGLSNEKLF
V: TRBV4-1
J: TRBJ1-4

CDR3: ASRDRTGAGEQY
V: TRBV2
J: TRBJ2-7

CDR3: ASSPGGAGQETQY
V: TRBV28
J: TRBJ2-5

CDR3: ASSGGLAWDTQY
V: TRBV11-2
J: TRBJ2-3